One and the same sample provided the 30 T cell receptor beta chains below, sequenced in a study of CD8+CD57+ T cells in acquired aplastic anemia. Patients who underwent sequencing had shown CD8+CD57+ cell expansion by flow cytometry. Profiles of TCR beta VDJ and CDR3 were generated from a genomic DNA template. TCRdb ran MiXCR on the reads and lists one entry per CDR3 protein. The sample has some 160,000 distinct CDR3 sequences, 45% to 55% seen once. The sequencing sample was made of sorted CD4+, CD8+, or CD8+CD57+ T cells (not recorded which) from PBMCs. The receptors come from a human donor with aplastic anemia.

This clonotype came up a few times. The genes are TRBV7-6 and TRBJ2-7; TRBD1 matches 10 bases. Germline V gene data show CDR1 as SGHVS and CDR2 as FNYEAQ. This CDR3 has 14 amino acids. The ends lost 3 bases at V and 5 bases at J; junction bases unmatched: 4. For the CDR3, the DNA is TGTGCCAGCAGCTTGACAGGGGGCTTAGACGAGCAGTACTTC. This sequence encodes CASSLTGGLDEQYF.

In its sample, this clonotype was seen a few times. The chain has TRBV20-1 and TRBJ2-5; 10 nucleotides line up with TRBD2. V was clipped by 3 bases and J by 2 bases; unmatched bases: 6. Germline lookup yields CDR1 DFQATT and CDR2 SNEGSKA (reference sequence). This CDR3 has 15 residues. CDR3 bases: TGCAGTGCTAGTCTAGCGGGAGTTGGACAAGAGACCCAGTACTTC. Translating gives CSASLAGVGQETQYF.

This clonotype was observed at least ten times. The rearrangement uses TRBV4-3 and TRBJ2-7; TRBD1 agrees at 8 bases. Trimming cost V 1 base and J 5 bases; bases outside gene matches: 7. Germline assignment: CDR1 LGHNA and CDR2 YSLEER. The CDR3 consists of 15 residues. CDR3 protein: CASSQGEDRDHEQYF. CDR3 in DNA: TGCGCCAGCAGCCAAGGCGAGGACAGGGATCACGAGCAGTACTTC.

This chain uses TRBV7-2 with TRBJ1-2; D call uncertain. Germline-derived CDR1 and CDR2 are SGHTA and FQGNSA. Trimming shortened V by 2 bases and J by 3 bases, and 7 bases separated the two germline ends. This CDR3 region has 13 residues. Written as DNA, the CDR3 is TGTGCCAGCAGCTTACGACGGCACTATGGCTACACCTTC. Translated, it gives CASSLRRHYGYTF.

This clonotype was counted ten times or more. The CDR3 sequence: CASSESLGLPGELFF. In DNA form, the CDR3 reads TGCGCCAGCAGTGAGTCTCTCGGGCTACCCGGGGAGCTGTTTTTT. The chain combines TRBV10-2 with TRBJ2-2; no reliable D call. Germline V gene lookup returns CDR1 WSHSY and CDR2 SAAADI. The CDR3 covers 15 residues. V was trimmed by 0 bases and J by 6 bases, leaving 11 bases between them.

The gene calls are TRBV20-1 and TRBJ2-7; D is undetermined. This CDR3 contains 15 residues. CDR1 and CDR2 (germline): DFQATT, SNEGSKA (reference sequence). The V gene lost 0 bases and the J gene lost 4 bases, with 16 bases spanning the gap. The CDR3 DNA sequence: TGCAGTGCTAGAGATATTAGGGATCCAGTATACGAGCAGTACTTC. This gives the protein CSARDIRDPVYEQYF.

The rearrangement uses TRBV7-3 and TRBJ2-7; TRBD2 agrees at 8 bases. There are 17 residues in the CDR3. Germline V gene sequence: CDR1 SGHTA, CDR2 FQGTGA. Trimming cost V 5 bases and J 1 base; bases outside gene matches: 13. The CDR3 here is CASSGGGPSGRSYEQYF. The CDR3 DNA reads TGTGCCAGCAGCGGAGGGGGGCCTAGCGGGCGATCCTACGAGCAGTACTTC.

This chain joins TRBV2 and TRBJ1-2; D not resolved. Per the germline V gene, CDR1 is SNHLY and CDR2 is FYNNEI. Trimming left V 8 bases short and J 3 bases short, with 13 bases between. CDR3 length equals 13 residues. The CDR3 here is CASAGSVYYGYTF. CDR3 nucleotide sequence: TGTGCCAGCGCGGGGTCAGTCTACTATGGCTACACCTTC.

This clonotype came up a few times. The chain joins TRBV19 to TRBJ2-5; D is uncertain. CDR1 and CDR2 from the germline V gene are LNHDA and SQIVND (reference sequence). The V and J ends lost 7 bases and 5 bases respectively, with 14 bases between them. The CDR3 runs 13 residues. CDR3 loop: CASTIQEVETQYF. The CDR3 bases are TGTGCCAGTACGATTCAGGAAGTGGAGACCCAGTACTTC.

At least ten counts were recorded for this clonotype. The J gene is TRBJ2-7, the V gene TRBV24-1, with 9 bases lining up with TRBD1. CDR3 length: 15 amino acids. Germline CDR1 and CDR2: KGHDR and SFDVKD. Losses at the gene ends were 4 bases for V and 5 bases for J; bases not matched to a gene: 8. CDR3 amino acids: CATSDSGTGIHEQYF. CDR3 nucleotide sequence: TGTGCCACCAGTGACTCCGGGACAGGGATCCACGAGCAGTACTTC.

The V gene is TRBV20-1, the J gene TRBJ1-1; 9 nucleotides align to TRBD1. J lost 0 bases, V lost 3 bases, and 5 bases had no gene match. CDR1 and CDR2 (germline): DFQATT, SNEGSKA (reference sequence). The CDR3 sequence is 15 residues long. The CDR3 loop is CSASPGTGMNTEAFF. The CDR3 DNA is TGCAGTGCTAGTCCCGGGACAGGGATGAACACTGAAGCTTTCTTT.

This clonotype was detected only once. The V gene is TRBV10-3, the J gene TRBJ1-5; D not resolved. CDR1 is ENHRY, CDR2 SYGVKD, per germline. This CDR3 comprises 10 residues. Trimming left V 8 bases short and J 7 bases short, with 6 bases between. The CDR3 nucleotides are TGTGCCATCGGGTACCAGCCCCAGCATTTT. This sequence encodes CAIGYQPQHF.

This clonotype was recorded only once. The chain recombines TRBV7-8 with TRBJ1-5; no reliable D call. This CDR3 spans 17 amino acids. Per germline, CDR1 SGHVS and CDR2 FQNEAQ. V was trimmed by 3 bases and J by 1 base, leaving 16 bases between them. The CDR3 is CASSFLNEQLSNQPQHF. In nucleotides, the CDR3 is TGTGCCAGCAGCTTCTTAAATGAACAATTAAGCAATCAGCCCCAGCATTTT.

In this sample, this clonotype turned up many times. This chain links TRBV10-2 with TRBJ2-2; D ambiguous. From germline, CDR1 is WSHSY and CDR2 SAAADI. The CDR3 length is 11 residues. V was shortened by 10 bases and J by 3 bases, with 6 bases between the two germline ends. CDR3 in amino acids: CATTDTGELFF. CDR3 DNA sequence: TGCGCCACTACTGACACCGGGGAGCTGTTTTTT.

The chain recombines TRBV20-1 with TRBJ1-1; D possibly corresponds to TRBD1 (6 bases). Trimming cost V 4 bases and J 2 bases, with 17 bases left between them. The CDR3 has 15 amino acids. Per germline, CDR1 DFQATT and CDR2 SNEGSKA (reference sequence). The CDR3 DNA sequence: TGCAGTGCTAAAAAGATGGACAGTCATAACACTGAAGCTTTCTTT. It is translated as CSAKKMDSHNTEAFF.

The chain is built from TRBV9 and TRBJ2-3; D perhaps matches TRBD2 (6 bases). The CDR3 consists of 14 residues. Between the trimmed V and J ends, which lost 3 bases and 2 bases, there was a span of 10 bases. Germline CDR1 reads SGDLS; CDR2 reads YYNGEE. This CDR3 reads CASSESGHTDTQYF. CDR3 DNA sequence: TGTGCCAGCAGCGAGAGCGGGCACACAGATACGCAGTATTTT.

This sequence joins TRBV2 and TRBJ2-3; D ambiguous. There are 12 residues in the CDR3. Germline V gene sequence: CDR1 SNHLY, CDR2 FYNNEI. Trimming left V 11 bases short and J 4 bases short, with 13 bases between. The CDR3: CASKRLADTQYF. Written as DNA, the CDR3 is TGTGCCTCCAAGCGTCTCGCAGATACGCAGTATTTT.

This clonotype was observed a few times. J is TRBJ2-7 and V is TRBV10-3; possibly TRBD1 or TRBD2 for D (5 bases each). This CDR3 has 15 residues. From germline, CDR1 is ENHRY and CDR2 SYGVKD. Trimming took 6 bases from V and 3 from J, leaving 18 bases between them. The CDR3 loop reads CAIRPAGTGLYEQYF. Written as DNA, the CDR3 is TGTGCCATCAGGCCCGCCGGGACCGGGCTCTACGAGCAGTACTTC.

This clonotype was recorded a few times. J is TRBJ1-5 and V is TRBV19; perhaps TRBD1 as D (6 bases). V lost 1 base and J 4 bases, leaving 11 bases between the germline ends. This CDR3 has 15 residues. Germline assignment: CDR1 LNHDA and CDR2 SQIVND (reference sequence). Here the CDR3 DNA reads TGTGCCAGTAGTATAGGCGGGACACGTAATCAGCCCCAGCATTTT. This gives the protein CASSIGGTRNQPQHF.

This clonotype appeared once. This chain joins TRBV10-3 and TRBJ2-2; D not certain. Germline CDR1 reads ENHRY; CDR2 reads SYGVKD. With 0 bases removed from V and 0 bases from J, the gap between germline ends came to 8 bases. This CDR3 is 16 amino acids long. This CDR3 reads CAISESYKTNTGELFF. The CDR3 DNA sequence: TGTGCCATCAGTGAGTCGTACAAAACGAACACCGGGGAGCTGTTTTTT.

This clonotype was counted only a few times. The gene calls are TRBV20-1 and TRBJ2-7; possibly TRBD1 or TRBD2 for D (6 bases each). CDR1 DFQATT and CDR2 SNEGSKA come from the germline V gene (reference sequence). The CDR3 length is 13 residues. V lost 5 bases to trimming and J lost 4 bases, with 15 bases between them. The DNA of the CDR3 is TGCAGTGCTCGGGGGCGGAAGGATTACGAGCAGTACTTC. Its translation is CSARGRKDYEQYF.

DNA of the CDR3: TGTGCCAGCAGCGAGGGACCGATAAACTATGGCTACACCTTC. Its protein product is CASSEGPINYGYTF. The genes are TRBV7-6 and TRBJ1-2, with D tentatively TRBD1 (5 bases). There are 14 residues in the CDR3. V lost 5 bases, J lost 2 bases, and 12 bases lay in between. The germline V gene has CDR1 SGHVS and CDR2 FNYEAQ.

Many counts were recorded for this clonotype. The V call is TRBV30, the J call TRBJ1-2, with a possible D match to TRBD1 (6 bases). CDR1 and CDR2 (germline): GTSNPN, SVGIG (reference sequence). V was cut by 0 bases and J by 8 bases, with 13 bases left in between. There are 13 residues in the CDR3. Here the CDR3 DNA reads TGTGCCTGGAGTGTTGGGCAGGGGTCGGGCTACACCTTC. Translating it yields CAWSVGQGSGYTF.

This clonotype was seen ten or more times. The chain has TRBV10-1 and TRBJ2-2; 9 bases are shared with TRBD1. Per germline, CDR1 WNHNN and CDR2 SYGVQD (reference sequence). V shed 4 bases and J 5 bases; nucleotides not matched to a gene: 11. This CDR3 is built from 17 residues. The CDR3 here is CASSAQAGTGFTGELFF. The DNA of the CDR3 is TGCGCCAGCAGTGCCCAGGCCGGGACAGGGTTTACCGGGGAGCTGTTTTTT.

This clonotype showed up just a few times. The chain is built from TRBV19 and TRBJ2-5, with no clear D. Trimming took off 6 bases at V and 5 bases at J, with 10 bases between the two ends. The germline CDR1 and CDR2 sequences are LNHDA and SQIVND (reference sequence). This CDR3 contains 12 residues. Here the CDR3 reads CASRGLGETQYF. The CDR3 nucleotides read TGTGCCAGTAGGGGATTAGGGGAGACCCAGTACTTC.

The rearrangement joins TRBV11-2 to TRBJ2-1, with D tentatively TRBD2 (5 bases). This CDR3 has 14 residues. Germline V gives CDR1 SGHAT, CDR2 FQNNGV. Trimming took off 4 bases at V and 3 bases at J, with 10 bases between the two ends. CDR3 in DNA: TGTGCCAGCAGCTCGGTAACTAGCTACAATGAGCAGTTCTTC. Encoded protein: CASSSVTSYNEQFF.

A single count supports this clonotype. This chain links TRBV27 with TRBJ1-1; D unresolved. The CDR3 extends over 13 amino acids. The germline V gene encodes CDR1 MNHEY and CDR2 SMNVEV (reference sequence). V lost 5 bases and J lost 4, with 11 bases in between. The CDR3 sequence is CASSPNGVTEAFF. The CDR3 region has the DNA TGTGCCAGCAGTCCCAACGGGGTCACTGAAGCTTTCTTT.

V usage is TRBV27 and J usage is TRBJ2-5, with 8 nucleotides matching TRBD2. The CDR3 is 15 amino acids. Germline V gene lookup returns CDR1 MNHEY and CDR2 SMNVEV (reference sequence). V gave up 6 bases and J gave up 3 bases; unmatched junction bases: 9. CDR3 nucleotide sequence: TGTGCCAGCAGCGGAGTACTAGCGGATAAAGAGACCCAGTACTTC. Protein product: CASSGVLADKETQYF.

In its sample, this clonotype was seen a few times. The CDR3, as DNA: TGTGCCACCAGGGGGGCAGCGGAGACCCAGTACTTC. This encodes CATRGAAETQYF. The rearrangement joins TRBV15 to TRBJ2-5; a possible D gene is TRBD1 (6 bases). Germline CDR1 reads LNHNV; CDR2 reads YYDKDF (reference sequence). This CDR3 region has 12 residues. The V end lost 6 bases, the J end lost 5 bases, and 10 bases lay between the germline ends.

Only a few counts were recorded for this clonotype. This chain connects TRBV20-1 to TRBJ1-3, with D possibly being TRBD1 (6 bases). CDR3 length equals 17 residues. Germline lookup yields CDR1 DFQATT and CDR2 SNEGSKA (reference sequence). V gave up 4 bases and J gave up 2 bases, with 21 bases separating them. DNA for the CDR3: TGCAGTGCTATTGTGAGGACCTGGGACAACCCTGGAAACACCATATATTTT. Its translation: CSAIVRTWDNPGNTIYF.